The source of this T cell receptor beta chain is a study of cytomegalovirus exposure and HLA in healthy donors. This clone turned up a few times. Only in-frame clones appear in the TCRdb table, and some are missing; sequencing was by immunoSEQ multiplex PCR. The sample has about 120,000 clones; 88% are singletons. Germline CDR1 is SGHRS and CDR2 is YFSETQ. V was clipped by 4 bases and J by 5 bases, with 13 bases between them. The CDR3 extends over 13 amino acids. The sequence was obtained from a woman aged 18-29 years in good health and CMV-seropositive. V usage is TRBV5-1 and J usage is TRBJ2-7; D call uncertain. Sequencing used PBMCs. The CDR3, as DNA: TGCGCCAGCAGCAAATATCAGGCCCACGAGCAGTACTTC. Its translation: CASSKYQAHEQYF.